The 21 T cell receptor beta chains below come from one sample, sequenced in a study of a mutant IDH1 vaccine in newly diagnosed glioma (dated by TCRdb to about 2021). Libraries were built with the immunoSEQ multiplex PCR assay. TCRdb stores this immuneACCESS table with in-frame sequences only. Part of the clones is absent; in the studies checked, under half of the shortfall reflects unresolved V genes, and no reason is known for the rest. Recorded for this sample are tens of thousands of clones; 86% of them occurred a single time. The leading ten clones occupy around 1.6% of the sample. Antigen specificity for these receptors is unknown. Reading the label with the study, this specimen's time point is: week 35, safety follow-up. A 20-mer mutant IDH1 peptide at 300 micrograms in Montanide made up each vaccine dose, which was injected subcutaneously together with topical imiquimod. The sequences come from PBMCs, collected from a glioma patient whose treatment included an IDH1 peptide vaccine. These receptors all come from a middle-aged man with glioma.

V gene TRBV5-6 combines with J gene TRBJ1-4; 8 nucleotides agree with TRBD1. The germline V gene has CDR1 SGHDT and CDR2 YYEEEE. The CDR3 has 15 residues. The V segment lost 2 bases and the J segment 5 bases; nucleotides outside the gene matches: 5. As DNA, the CDR3 is TGTGCCAGCAGCTTCCGGACAGGGTTGAATGAAAAACTGTTTTTT. This encodes CASSFRTGLNEKLFF.

This clone has more than one count but fewer than ten. The chain is built from TRBV6-1 and TRBJ2-7, with D possibly matching TRBD1 (7 bases). V was cut by 6 bases and J by 4 bases, with 16 bases left in between. The CDR3 length is 14 residues. In germline, CDR1 is MNHNS, CDR2 SASEGT. The CDR3 protein is CASSAGQISYEQYF. The CDR3 DNA sequence: TGTGCCAGCAGCGCGGGACAGATTTCTTACGAGCAGTACTTC.

In its sample, this clone was seen once. V usage is TRBV7-9 and J usage is TRBJ1-4; no clear D gene. The CDR3 runs to 13 residues. Trimming pared 0 bases from V and 8 bases from J, leaving 7 bases between. Germline CDR1 and CDR2: SEHNR and FQNEAQ (reference sequence). This chain's CDR3 is CASSLAGSEKLFF. The CDR3 coding sequence is TGTGCCAGCAGCTTAGCGGGGTCGGAAAAACTGTTTTTT.

The chain links TRBV7-6 to TRBJ2-7, with D possibly matching TRBD2 (5 bases). The germline V gene has CDR1 SGHVS and CDR2 FNYEAQ. This CDR3 contains 14 residues. V lost 5 bases and J 2 bases, leaving 13 bases between the germline ends. CDR3 loop: CASSPIEGPYEQYF. Written as DNA, the CDR3 is TGTGCCAGCAGCCCCATAGAGGGCCCCTACGAGCAGTACTTC.

The chain employs TRBV15 and TRBJ2-5; 10 bases agree with TRBD2. V gave up 1 base and J gave up 8 bases; unmatched junction bases: 7. The CDR3 is 15 amino acids. Germline values: CDR1 LNHNV, CDR2 YYDKDF (reference sequence). In DNA, the CDR3 is TGTGCCACCAGCAGAGGGGTACTAGCGGGAAACACCCAGTACTTC. It codes for CATSRGVLAGNTQYF.

V usage is TRBV18 and J usage is TRBJ2-5; no clear D gene. The CDR3 covers 12 residues. Germline assignment: CDR1 KGHSH and CDR2 LQKENI. Between the trimmed V and J ends, which lost 0 bases and 5 bases, there was a span of 4 bases. In DNA form, the CDR3 reads TGTGCCAGCTCACCACCGGGGGAGACCCAGTACTTC. This gives the protein CASSPPGETQYF.

This rearrangement joins TRBV29-1 to TRBJ2-3; possibly TRBD1 for D (6 bases). Germline-derived CDR1 and CDR2 are SQVTM and ANQGSEA. V lost 3 bases, J lost 6 bases, and 10 bases lay in between. The CDR3 is made up of 12 amino acids. CDR3 loop: CSVEGARDTQYF. The CDR3 region has the DNA TGCAGCGTTGAGGGGGCGCGGGATACGCAGTATTTT.

This clone was seen only once. The V call is TRBV21-1, the J call TRBJ2-1. TRBV21-1 is an annotated pseudogene. CDR3 length: 12 amino acids. This CDR3 is CASSFLKTKQFF. In DNA form, the CDR3 reads TGTGCCAGCAGCTTCCTGAAGACCAAGCAGTTCTTC.

The chain has TRBV18 and TRBJ1-5, with 7 bases lining up with TRBD1. CDR1 is KGHSH, CDR2 LQKENI, per germline. Trimming at V came to 3 bases and at J to 6 bases, leaving 5 bases not matched to a gene. The CDR3 is made up of 14 amino acids. In nucleotides, the CDR3 is TGTGCCAGCTCACCGGGATCAGGGGGTCAGCCCCAGCATTTT. Residues: CASSPGSGGQPQHF.

The chain employs TRBV19 and TRBJ2-2, with 8 bases fitting TRBD1. CDR1 LNHDA and CDR2 SQIVND come from the germline V gene (reference sequence). The junction had 5 bases not matched to a gene; V was cut back by 5 bases and J by 3 bases. This CDR3 spans 15 amino acids. The CDR3: CASSPRDRYTGELFF. As DNA, the CDR3 is TGTGCCAGTAGTCCCCGGGACAGGTACACCGGGGAGCTGTTTTTT.

DNA of the CDR3: TGTGCCAGCAGTTACTGGGCCAGTAGCGACGAGCAGTACTTC. Protein: CASSYWASSDEQYF. The chain links TRBV6-5 to TRBJ2-7; the D gene is possibly TRBD2 (5 bases). The CDR3 is 14 residues long. Deletions cut 1 base from V and 5 bases from J, with 12 bases between. Looked up from germline, CDR1 is MNHEY and CDR2 is SVGAGI.

The rearrangement links TRBV5-5 to TRBJ1-1, with a possible D match to TRBD1 (5 bases). This CDR3 contains 16 residues. Trimming cost V 0 bases and J 5 bases, with 17 bases left between them. Germline CDR1 SGHKS, CDR2 YYEKEE (reference sequence). The CDR3 region is CASSLAGFGWGTEAFF. In nucleotides, the CDR3 is TGTGCCAGCAGCTTGGCGGGGTTCGGGTGGGGGACTGAAGCTTTCTTT.

This sequence joins TRBV7-3 and TRBJ2-5, with D hard to call. The CDR3 spans 13 residues. V gave up 3 bases and J gave up 1 base, with 6 bases separating them. Per the germline V gene, CDR1 is SGHTA and CDR2 is FQGTGA. The CDR3, as DNA: TGTGCCAGCAGCTTCGGTCCCCAAGAGACCCAGTACTTC. Its translation is CASSFGPQETQYF.

This clone was seen a handful of times. This sequence joins TRBV28 and TRBJ2-7, with a possible D match to TRBD1 (6 bases). Trimming stripped 5 bases from V and 0 bases from J, with 17 bases between. Germline V CDR1 and CDR2: MDHEN, SYDVKM. The CDR3 runs to 16 residues. CDR3 DNA sequence: TGTGCCAGCAGTCCCCCAGGACAGCCGAGCTCCTACGAGCAGTACTTC. Its protein product is CASSPPGQPSSYEQYF.

This clone came up once. CDR3 sequence reads: CASSTRTSGAYNEQFF. The CDR3, as DNA: TGTGCCAGTAGTACCAGGACTAGCGGAGCCTACAATGAGCAGTTCTTC. The chain couples TRBV19 to TRBJ2-1, with TRBD2 identical over 10 bases. The V segment lost 4 bases and the J segment 2 bases; nucleotides outside the gene matches: 5. This CDR3 spans 16 amino acids. Germline V CDR1 and CDR2: LNHDA, SQIVND (reference sequence). Based on the CDR3 plus reference TRBV19 and TRBJ2-1, the full variable domain is DGGITQSPKYLFRKEGQNVTLSCEQNLNHDAMYWYRQDPGQGLRLIYYSQIVNDFQKGDIAEGYSVSREKKESFPLTVTSAQKNPTAFYLCASSTRTSGAYNEQFFGPGTRLTVL.

This chain links TRBV19 with TRBJ1-4; D not certain. The V end lost 1 base, the J end lost 0 bases, and 6 bases lay between the germline ends. The CDR3 is 15 residues long. Per the germline V gene, CDR1 is LNHDA and CDR2 is SQIVND (reference sequence). For the CDR3, the DNA is TGTGCCAGTAGTATAGGCCAGACAACTAATGAAAAACTGTTTTTT. Protein product: CASSIGQTTNEKLFF.

The chain is built from TRBV19 and TRBJ1-5; a possible D gene is TRBD1 (6 bases). The V gene's germline CDR1 is LNHDA and CDR2 SQIVND (reference sequence). V was pared by 3 bases and J by 6 bases, with 18 bases between. This CDR3 is 16 amino acids long. CDR3 coding DNA: TGTGCCAGTAGTATCATATCAAGCGGCAGGGGTCAGCCCCAGCATTTT. Its translation: CASSIISSGRGQPQHF.

The chain links TRBV14 to TRBJ2-7; no clear D. The germline V and J ends were trimmed by 2 bases and 6 bases, with 8 bases remaining between them. Per the germline V gene, CDR1 is SGHDN and CDR2 is FVKESK. This CDR3 comprises 12 residues. The CDR3 spells CASSQNSIEQYF. Here the CDR3 DNA reads TGTGCCAGCAGCCAAAATTCCATCGAGCAGTACTTC.

V gene TRBV18 combines with J gene TRBJ2-5; possibly TRBD1 for D (6 bases). The CDR3 runs 18 residues. V lost 2 bases to trimming and J lost 2 bases, with 21 bases between them. Germline-derived CDR1 and CDR2 are KGHSH and LQKENI. Here the CDR3 reads CASSPYQGRERGQETQYF. CDR3 bases: TGTGCCAGCTCACCATACCAGGGGCGAGAGCGAGGTCAAGAGACCCAGTACTTC. The full variable domain, completed using reference TRBV18 and TRBJ2-5, is NAGVMQNPRHLVRRRGQEARLRCSPMKGHSHVYWYRQLPEEGLKFMVYLQKENIIDESGMPKERFSAEFPKEGPSILRIQQVVRGDSAAYFCASSPYQGRERGQETQYFGPGTRLLVL.

The chain carries TRBV5-4 and TRBJ2-7; 7 nucleotides agree with TRBD1. CDR1 is SGHNT and CDR2 is YYREEE in the germline V gene (reference sequence). V lost 4 bases and J lost 0; bases outside the gene matches: 10. The CDR3 spans 16 residues. As DNA, the CDR3 is TGTGCCAGCAGCCAGACAGGGTTCTTTGGCTCCTACGAGCAGTACTTC. Protein: CASSQTGFFGSYEQYF.

This clone was observed once. This chain's CDR3 is CASSSAHRGADTQYF. In nucleotides, the CDR3 is TGTGCCAGCAGTTCCGCCCACAGGGGCGCAGATACGCAGTATTTT. The chain combines TRBV6-5 with TRBJ2-3; TRBD1 aligns across 7 bases. Unmatched junction bases numbered 8, after V lost 4 bases and J lost 4 bases. Germline V gives CDR1 MNHEY, CDR2 SVGAGI. The CDR3 runs to 15 residues.